The 19 T cell receptor beta chains below all came from one sample that was sequenced in a study of blood T cell repertoires in COVID-19. Sequenced by immunoSEQ multiplex PCR; TCRdb stores in-frame clones only, minus some. This table holds about 180,000 clones, about four fifths found once. Sequenced material: peripheral blood. These receptors were collected from a woman in her 70s with acute or convalescent COVID-19.

V gene TRBV18 combines with J gene TRBJ2-1, with 11 positions matching TRBD2. Germline CDR1 is KGHSH and CDR2 is LQKENI. The CDR3 runs to 17 residues. J gave up 2 bases and V 2 bases, and 5 bases lay outside the gene matches. The CDR3 coding sequence is TGTGCCAGCTCACCAGTTAGCGGGAGGGAACCCTACAATGAGCAGTTCTTC. The encoded protein is CASSPVSGREPYNEQFF.

Only one count was recorded for this clone. The DNA for the CDR3 is TGTGCCAGCAGCCCGGAGATGAACACTGAAGCTTTCTTT. It encodes CASSPEMNTEAFF. The V and J genes are TRBV14 and TRBJ1-1; D gene ambiguous. The CDR3 runs 13 residues. V was shortened by 4 bases and J by 0 bases, with 6 bases between the two germline ends. Germline lookup yields CDR1 SGHDN and CDR2 FVKESK.

The table lists this clone with a few counts. The rearrangement joins TRBV11-3 to TRBJ1-3; 9 bases map to TRBD1. The CDR3 contains 16 residues. Germline CDR1 SGHNT, CDR2 YENEEA. Trimming removed 1 base from V and 7 bases from J; junction bases left unmatched: 8. CDR3 loop: CASSLVRQGERNTIYF. The CDR3 coding sequence is TGTGCCAGCAGCTTAGTCAGACAGGGGGAGCGCAACACCATATATTTT.

The gene calls are TRBV7-2 and TRBJ2-3, with 13 bases aligning to TRBD2. V lost 5 bases to trimming and J lost 7 bases; unmatched junction nucleotides: 6. Germline CDR1 is SGHTA and CDR2 is FQGNSA. The CDR3 extends over 15 amino acids. The CDR3 sequence: CASSITSGGAHTQYF. The CDR3 bases are TGTGCCAGCAGCATTACTAGCGGGGGGGCCCATACGCAGTATTTT.

The chain has TRBV10-3 and TRBJ2-3; TRBD2 aligns across 10 bases. V shed 2 bases, J shed 2 bases, and the junction held 1 base outside the gene matches. The CDR3 covers 15 residues. Germline lookup yields CDR1 ENHRY and CDR2 SYGVKD. The CDR3 is CAISESGGATDTQYF. CDR3 bases: TGTGCCATCAGTGAGAGCGGGGGGGCCACAGATACGCAGTATTTT.

The rearrangement joins TRBV19 to TRBJ1-5; 10 nucleotides line up with TRBD1. The CDR3 sequence is 17 residues long. The J segment lost 0 bases and the V segment lost 6 bases, leaving 8 bases of the junction unmatched. Germline CDR1 LNHDA, CDR2 SQIVND (reference sequence). CDR3 loop: CASSYRTGGDSNQPQHF. The CDR3 DNA sequence: TGTGCCAGTAGCTACCGGACAGGGGGGGATAGCAATCAGCCCCAGCATTTT.

This rearrangement joins TRBV6-6 to TRBJ2-7, with a possible D match to TRBD2 (5 bases). V lost 7 bases and J lost 4, with 17 bases in between. This CDR3 contains 14 residues. Germline CDR1 is MNHNY and CDR2 is SVGAGI (reference sequence). The CDR3 DNA follows: TGTGCCAGCACCCTAGGCGGGCTCAGGTACGAGCAGTACTTC. Its protein product is CASTLGGLRYEQYF.

This chain uses TRBV4-3 with TRBJ1-4; unclear D gene. The CDR3 spans 15 residues. In germline, CDR1 is LGHNA, CDR2 YSLEER. Trimming removed 0 bases from V and 4 bases from J, with 9 bases in between. The chain's CDR3 is CASSQERRSNEKLFF. The CDR3, as DNA: TGCGCCAGCAGCCAAGAAAGGCGGAGTAATGAAAAACTGTTTTTT.

V gene TRBV24-1 combines with J gene TRBJ1-1; TRBD1 might be the D (5 bases). This CDR3 has 17 amino acids. The V gene's germline CDR1 is KGHDR and CDR2 SFDVKD. V dropped 0 bases and J dropped 0 bases, with 13 bases sitting between them. CDR3 nucleotide sequence: TGTGCCACCAGTGATTTGCAGGGTCGGGGGATGAACACTGAAGCTTTCTTT. Translating it yields CATSDLQGRGMNTEAFF.

The CDR3: CASSPRPMDTQYF. As DNA, the CDR3 is TGCGCCAGCAGCCCGCGCCCCATGGATACGCAGTATTTT. The V gene is TRBV5-1, the J gene TRBJ2-3; no clear D gene. Trimming cost V 4 bases and J 6 bases, with 12 bases left between them. CDR1 and CDR2 from the germline V gene are SGHRS and YFSETQ. The CDR3 contains 13 residues.

Only one count was recorded for this clone. The chain uses TRBV30 and TRBJ2-7, with D tentatively TRBD1 (5 bases). Trimming cost V 7 bases and J 4 bases, with 11 bases left between them. CDR3 length: 11 amino acids. CDR1 and CDR2 from the germline V gene are GTSNPN and SVGIG (reference sequence). In DNA form, the CDR3 reads TGTGCCTCCCAACAGGTTTACGAGCAGTACTTC. Amino acids: CASQQVYEQYF.

This clone was detected only a few times. V gene TRBV4-3 combines with J gene TRBJ1-2, with a weak D call TRBD1 (5 bases). V was shortened by 0 bases and J by 4 bases, with 12 bases between the two germline ends. The CDR3 is made up of 15 amino acids. Germline-derived CDR1 and CDR2 are LGHNA and YSLEER. The CDR3 sequence: CASSQDRAIVYGYTF. CDR3 sequence (DNA): TGCGCCAGCAGCCAAGACAGGGCGATCGTCTATGGCTACACCTTC.

The chain couples TRBV2 to TRBJ2-1; 10 bases agree with TRBD2. The V gene's germline CDR1 is SNHLY and CDR2 FYNNEI. This CDR3 is built from 16 residues. V was clipped by 6 bases and J by 3 bases; unmatched bases: 8. CDR3 loop: CASSETGLAVYNEQFF. In DNA, the CDR3 is TGTGCCAGCAGCGAAACCGGACTAGCGGTCTACAATGAGCAGTTCTTC.

This chain uses TRBV18 with TRBJ1-1, with 7 bases fitting TRBD1. Trimming cost V 2 bases and J 7 bases; bases outside gene matches: 4. The CDR3 extends over 13 amino acids. The germline V gene has CDR1 KGHSH and CDR2 LQKENI. Written as DNA, the CDR3 is TGTGCCAGCTCACCATCCCGACAGGGTGAAGCTTTCTTT. Translated, it gives CASSPSRQGEAFF.

The genes are TRBV7-3 and TRBJ1-5; D perhaps matches TRBD1 (6 bases). There are 15 residues in the CDR3. Per the germline V gene, CDR1 is SGHTA and CDR2 is FQGTGA. The V gene lost 7 bases and the J gene lost 3 bases, with 16 bases spanning the gap. The CDR3 bases are TGTGCCAGCATCCTCTCAGGGGTCTACAATCAGCCCCAGCATTTT. Residues: CASILSGVYNQPQHF.

This chain uses TRBV29-1 with TRBJ1-1; 11 nucleotides match TRBD1. This CDR3 has 13 residues. After removal of 7 bases from V and 5 bases from J, the junction contained 6 bases not matched to a gene. CDR1 is SQVTM and CDR2 is ANQGSEA in the germline V gene. The CDR3 is CSAGQGAGTEAFF. The CDR3 DNA reads as TGCAGCGCCGGACAGGGGGCTGGAACTGAAGCTTTCTTT.

J is TRBJ2-7 and V is TRBV28; D is perhaps TRBD2 (6 bases). The V and J ends lost 4 bases and 6 bases respectively, with 19 bases between them. Per germline, CDR1 MDHEN and CDR2 SYDVKM. The CDR3 contains 15 residues. This CDR3 reads CASSSGTPSAGEQYF. The DNA for the CDR3 is TGTGCCAGCAGTTCCGGGACCCCCTCAGCGGGCGAGCAGTACTTC.

The chain links TRBV30 to TRBJ2-5, with a weak D call TRBD1 (6 bases). V dropped 3 bases and J dropped 5 bases, with 13 bases sitting between them. The CDR3 loop spans 13 amino acids. Germline-derived CDR1 and CDR2 are GTSNPN and SVGIG (reference sequence). CDR3 amino acids: CAWRDTGRETQYF. The CDR3, as DNA: TGTGCCTGGAGGGATACAGGGCGTGAGACCCAGTACTTC. The complete variable domain, with remaining parts taken from reference TRBV30 and TRBJ2-5, reads SQTIHQWPATLVQPVGSPLSLECTVEGTSNPNLYWYRQAAGRGLQLLFYSVGIGQISSEVPQNLSASRPQDRQFILSSKKLLLSDSGFYLCAWRDTGRETQYFGPGTRLLVL.

This sequence joins TRBV19 and TRBJ1-1, with D tentatively TRBD1 (6 bases). The germline CDR1 and CDR2 sequences are LNHDA and SQIVND (reference sequence). V was clipped by 5 bases and J by 3 bases, with 16 bases between them. The CDR3 sequence is 15 residues long. The CDR3 DNA follows: TGTGCCAGTAGTTTATTGGGGGCTGGGGACACTGAAGCTTTCTTT. This codes for CASSLLGAGDTEAFF.